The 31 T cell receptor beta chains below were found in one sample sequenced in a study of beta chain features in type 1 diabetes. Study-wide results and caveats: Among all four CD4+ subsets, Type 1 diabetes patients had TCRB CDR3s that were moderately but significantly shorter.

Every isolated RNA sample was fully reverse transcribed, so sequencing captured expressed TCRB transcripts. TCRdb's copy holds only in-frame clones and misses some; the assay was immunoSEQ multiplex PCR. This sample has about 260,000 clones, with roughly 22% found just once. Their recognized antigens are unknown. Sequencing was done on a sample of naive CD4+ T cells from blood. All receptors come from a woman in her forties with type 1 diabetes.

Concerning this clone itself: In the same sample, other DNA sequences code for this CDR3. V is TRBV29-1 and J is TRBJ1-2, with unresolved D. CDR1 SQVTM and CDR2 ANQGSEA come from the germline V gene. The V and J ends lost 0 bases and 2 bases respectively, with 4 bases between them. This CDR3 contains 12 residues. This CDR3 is CSVEDRNYGYTF. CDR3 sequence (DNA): TGCAGCGTTGAAGACAGGAACTATGGCTACACCTTC.

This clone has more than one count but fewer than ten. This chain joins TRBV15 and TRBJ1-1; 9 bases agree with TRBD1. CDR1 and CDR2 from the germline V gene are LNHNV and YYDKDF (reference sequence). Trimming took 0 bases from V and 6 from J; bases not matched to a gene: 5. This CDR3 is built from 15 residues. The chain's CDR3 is CATSREDRGLSEAFF. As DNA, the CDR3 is TGTGCCACCAGCAGAGAGGACAGGGGCTTATCTGAAGCTTTCTTT.

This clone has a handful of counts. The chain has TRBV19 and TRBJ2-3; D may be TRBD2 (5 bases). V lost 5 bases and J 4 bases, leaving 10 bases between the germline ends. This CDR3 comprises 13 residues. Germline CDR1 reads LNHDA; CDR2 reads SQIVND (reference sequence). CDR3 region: CASSAQRADTQYF. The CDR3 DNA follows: TGTGCCAGTAGTGCACAGAGGGCAGATACGCAGTATTTT.

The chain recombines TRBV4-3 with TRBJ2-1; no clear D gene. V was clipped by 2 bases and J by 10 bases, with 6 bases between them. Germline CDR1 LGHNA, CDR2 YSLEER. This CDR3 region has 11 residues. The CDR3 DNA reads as TGCGCCAGCAGCCAAAGTAGAGAGCAGTTCTTC. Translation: CASSQSREQFF.

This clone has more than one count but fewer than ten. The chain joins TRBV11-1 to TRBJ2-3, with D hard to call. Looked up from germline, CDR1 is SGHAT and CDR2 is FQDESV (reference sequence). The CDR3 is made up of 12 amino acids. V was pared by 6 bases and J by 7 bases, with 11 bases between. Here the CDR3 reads CASSSTEYTQYF. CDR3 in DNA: TGTGCCAGCAGTTCTACAGAGTATACGCAGTATTTT.

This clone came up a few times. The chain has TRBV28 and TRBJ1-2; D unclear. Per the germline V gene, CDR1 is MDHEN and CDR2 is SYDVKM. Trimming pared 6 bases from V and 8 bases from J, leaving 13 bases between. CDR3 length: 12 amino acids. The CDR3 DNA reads TGTGCCAGCAGCCCCCCTGCCCGGGGCTACACCTTC. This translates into CASSPPARGYTF.

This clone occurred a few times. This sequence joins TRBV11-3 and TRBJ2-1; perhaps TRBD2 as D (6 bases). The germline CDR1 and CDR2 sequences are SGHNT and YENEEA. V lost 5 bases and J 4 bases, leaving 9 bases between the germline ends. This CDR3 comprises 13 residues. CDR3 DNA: TGTGCCAGCAGCCTTAGCGGATACAATGAGCAGTTCTTC. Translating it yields CASSLSGYNEQFF.

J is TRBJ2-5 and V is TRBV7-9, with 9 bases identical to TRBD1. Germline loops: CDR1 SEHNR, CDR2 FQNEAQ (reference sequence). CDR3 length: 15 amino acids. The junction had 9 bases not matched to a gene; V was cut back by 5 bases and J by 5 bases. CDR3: CASSAWDRVVETQYF. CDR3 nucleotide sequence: TGTGCCAGCAGCGCCTGGGACAGGGTAGTTGAGACCCAGTACTTC.

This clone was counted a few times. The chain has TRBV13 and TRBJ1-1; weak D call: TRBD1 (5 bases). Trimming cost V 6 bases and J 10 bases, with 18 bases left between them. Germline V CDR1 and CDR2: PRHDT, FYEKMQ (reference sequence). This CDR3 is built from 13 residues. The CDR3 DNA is TGTGCCAGCAGACAACCAAAGGGACTTCGAGCTTTCTTT. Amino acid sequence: CASRQPKGLRAFF. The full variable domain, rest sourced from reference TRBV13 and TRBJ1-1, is AAGVIQSPRHLIKEKRETATLKCYPIPRHDTVYWYQQGPGQDPQFLISFYEKMQSDKGSIPDRFSAQQFSDYHSELNMSSLELGDSALYFCASRQPKGLRAFFGQGTRLTVV.

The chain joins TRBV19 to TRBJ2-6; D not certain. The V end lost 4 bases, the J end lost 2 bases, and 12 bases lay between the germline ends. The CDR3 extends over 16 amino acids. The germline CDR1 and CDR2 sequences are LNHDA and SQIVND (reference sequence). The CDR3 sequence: CASSKDEAPGANVLTF. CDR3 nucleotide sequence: TGTGCCAGTAGTAAAGATGAGGCCCCTGGGGCCAACGTCCTGACTTTC.

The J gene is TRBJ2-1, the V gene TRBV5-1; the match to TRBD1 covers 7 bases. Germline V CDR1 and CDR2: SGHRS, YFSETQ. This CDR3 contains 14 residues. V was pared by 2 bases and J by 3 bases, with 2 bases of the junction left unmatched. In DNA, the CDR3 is TGCGCCAGCAGCTTTCAGGGGGTCTACAATGAGCAGTTCTTC. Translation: CASSFQGVYNEQFF.

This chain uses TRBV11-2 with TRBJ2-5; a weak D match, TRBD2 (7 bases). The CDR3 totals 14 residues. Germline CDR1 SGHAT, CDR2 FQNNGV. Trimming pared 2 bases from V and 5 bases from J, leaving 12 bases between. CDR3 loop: CASSLTGGPETQYF. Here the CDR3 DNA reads TGTGCCAGCAGCTTAACCGGGGGGCCGGAGACCCAGTACTTC.

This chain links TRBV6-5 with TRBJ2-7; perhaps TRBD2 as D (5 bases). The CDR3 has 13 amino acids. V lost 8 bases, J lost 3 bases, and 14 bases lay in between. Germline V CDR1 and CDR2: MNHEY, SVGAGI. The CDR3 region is CASSRRGLYEQYF. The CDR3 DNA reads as TGTGCCAGCTCGCGGCGCGGACTCTACGAGCAGTACTTC.

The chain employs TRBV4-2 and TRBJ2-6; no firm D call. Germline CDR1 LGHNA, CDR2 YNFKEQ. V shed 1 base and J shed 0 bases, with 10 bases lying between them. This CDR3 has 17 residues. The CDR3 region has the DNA TGTGCCAGCAGCCAAGCCCCGAGAAGCTCTGGGGCCAACGTCCTGACTTTC. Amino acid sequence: CASSQAPRSSGANVLTF.

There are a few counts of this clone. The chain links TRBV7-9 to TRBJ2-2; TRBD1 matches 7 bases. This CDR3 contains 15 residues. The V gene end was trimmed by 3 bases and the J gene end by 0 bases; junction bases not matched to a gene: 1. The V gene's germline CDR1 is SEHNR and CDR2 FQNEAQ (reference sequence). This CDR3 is CASSLTGSNTGELFF. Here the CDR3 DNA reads TGTGCCAGCAGCTTGACAGGGTCGAACACCGGGGAGCTGTTTTTT.

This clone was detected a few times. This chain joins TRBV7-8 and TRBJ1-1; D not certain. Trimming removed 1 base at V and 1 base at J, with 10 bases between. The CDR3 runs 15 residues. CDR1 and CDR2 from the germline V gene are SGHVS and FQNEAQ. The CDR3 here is CASSLETRGNTEAFF. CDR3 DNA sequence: TGTGCCAGCAGCTTAGAGACTCGTGGGAACACTGAAGCTTTCTTT.

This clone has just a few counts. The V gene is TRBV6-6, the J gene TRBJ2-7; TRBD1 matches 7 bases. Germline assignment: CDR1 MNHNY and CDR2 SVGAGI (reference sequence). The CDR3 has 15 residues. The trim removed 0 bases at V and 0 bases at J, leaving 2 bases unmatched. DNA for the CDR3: TGTGCCAGCAGTTACTCGACAGGGAGCTCCTACGAGCAGTACTTC. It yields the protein CASSYSTGSSYEQYF.

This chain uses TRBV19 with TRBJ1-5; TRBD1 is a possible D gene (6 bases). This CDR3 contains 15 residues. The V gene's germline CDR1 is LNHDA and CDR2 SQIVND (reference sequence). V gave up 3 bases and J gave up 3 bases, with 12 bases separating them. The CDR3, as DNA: TGTGCCAGTAGTATCTTGGGACAAACCAATCAGCCCCAGCATTTT. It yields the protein CASSILGQTNQPQHF. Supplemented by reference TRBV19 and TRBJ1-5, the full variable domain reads DGGITQSPKYLFRKEGQNVTLSCEQNLNHDAMYWYRQDPGQGLRLIYYSQIVNDFQKGDIAEGYSVSREKKESFPLTVTSAQKNPTAFYLCASSILGQTNQPQHFGDGTRLSIL.

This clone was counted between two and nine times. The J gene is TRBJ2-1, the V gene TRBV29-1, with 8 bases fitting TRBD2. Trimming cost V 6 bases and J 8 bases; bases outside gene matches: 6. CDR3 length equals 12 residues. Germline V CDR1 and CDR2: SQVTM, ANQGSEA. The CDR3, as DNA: TGCAGCGTGAACCCGGGGGGGGATGAGCAGTTCTTC. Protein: CSVNPGGDEQFF.

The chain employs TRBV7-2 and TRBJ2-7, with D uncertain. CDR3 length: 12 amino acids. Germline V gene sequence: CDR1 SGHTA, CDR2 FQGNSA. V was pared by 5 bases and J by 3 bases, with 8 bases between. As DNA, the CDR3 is TGTGCCAGCAGCCCAATCTACTACGAGCAGTACTTC. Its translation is CASSPIYYEQYF.

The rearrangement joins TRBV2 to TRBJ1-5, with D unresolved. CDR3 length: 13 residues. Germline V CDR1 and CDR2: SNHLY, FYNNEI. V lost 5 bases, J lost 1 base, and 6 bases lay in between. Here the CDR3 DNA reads TGTGCCAGCAGTTCGGGAAGCAATCAGCCCCAGCATTTT. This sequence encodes CASSSGSNQPQHF.

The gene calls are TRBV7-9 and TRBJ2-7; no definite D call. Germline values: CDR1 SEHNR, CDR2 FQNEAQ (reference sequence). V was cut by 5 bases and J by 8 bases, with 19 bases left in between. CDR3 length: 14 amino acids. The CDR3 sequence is CASSPYDTSVQQYF. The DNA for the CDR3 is TGTGCCAGCAGCCCCTATGACACCTCAGTGCAGCAGTACTTC. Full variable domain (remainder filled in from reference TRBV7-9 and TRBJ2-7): DTGVSQNPRHKITKRGQNVTFRCDPISEHNRLYWYRQTLGQGPEFLTYFQNEAQLEKSRLLSDRFSAERPKGSFSTLEIQRTEQGDSAMYLCASSPYDTSVQQYFGPGTRLTVT.

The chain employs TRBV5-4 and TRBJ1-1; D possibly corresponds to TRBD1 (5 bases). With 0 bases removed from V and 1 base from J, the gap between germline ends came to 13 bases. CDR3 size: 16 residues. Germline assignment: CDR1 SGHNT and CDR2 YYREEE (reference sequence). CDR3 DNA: TGTGCCAGCAGCTTGGGGGGGAGGGGAGGGAACACTGAAGCTTTCTTT. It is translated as CASSLGGRGGNTEAFF.

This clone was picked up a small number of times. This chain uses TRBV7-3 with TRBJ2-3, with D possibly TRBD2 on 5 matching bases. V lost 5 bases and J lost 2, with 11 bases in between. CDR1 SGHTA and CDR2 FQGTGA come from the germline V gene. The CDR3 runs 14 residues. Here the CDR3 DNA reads TGTGCCAGCAGCCCCCAGCGGAACACAGATACGCAGTATTTT. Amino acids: CASSPQRNTDTQYF.

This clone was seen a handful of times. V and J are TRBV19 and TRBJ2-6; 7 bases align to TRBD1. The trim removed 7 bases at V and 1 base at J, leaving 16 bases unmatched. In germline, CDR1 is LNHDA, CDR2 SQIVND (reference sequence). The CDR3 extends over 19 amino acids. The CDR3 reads CASTGLRGTDSSGANVLTF. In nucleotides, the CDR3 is TGTGCCAGTACGGGCCTCAGGGGGACAGATTCATCTGGGGCCAACGTCCTGACTTTC. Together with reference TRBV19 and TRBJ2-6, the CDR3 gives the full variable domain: DGGITQSPKYLFRKEGQNVTLSCEQNLNHDAMYWYRQDPGQGLRLIYYSQIVNDFQKGDIAEGYSVSREKKESFPLTVTSAQKNPTAFYLCASTGLRGTDSSGANVLTFGAGSRLTVL.

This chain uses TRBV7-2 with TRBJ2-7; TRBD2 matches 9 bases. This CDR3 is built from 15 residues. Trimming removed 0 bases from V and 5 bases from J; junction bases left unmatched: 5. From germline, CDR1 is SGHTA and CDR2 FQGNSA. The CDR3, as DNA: TGTGCCAGCAGCTTAGCGATGAGACTAGCGGACGAGCAGTACTTC. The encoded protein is CASSLAMRLADEQYF.

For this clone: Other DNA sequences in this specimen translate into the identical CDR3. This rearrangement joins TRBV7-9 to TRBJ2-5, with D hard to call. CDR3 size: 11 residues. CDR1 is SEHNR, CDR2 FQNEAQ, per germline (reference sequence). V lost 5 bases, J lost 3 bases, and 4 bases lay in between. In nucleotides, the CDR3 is TGTGCCAGCAGCAGAGAAGAGACCCAGTACTTC. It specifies CASSREETQYF.

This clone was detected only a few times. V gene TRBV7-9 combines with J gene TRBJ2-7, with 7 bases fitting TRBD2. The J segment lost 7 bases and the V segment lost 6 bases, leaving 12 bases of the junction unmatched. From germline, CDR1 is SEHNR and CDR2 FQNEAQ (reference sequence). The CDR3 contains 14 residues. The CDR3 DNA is TGTGCCAGCAGTTTTACCGGGACTACCGTAGAGCAGTACTTC. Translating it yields CASSFTGTTVEQYF.

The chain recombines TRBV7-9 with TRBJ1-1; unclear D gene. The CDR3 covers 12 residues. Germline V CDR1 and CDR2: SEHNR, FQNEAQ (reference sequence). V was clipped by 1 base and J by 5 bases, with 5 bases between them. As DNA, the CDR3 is TGTGCCAGCAGCTTAGTTCTTACTGAAGCTTTCTTT. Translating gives CASSLVLTEAFF. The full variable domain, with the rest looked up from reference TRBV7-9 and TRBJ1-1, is DTGVSQNPRHKITKRGQNVTFRCDPISEHNRLYWYRQTLGQGPEFLTYFQNEAQLEKSRLLSDRFSAERPKGSFSTLEIQRTEQGDSAMYLCASSLVLTEAFFGQGTRLTVV.

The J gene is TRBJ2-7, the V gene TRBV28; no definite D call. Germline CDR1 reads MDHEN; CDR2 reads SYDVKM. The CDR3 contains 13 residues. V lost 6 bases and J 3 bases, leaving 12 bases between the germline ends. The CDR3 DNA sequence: TGTGCCAGCAGGATGACAACCCACTACGAGCAGTACTTC. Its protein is CASRMTTHYEQYF. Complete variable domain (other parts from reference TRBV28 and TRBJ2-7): DVKVTQSSRYLVKRTGEKVFLECVQDMDHENMFWYRQDPGLGLRLIYFSYDVKMKEKGDIPEGYSVSREKKERFSLILESASTNQTSMYLCASRMTTHYEQYFGPGTRLTVT.

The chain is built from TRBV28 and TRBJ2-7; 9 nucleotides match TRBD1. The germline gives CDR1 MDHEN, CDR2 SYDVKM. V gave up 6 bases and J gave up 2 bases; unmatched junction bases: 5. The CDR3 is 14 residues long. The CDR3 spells CASRGQGKAYEQYF. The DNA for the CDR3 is TGTGCCAGCAGAGGACAGGGGAAGGCCTACGAGCAGTACTTC.